This T cell receptor (beta chain) is from a study of blood T cell repertoires in COVID-19. Study at large: From T cells, B-cell-depleted T cells, or PBMCs came the material, which was cDNA or gDNA.

Recovered status applied to Cohort 3 donors who had two consecutive negative PCRs. It also applied to those with clearance or with symptom resolution. The germline V gene has CDR1 LGHNA and CDR2 YNFKEQ. CDR3 length: 17 amino acids. The V segment lost 1 base and the J segment 5 bases; nucleotides outside the gene matches: 8. Original analysis: Amplification of reference gene primers provided the estimated nucleated cell counts. Profiling relied on immunoSEQ multiplex PCR, and the TCRdb table lists in-frame clones only, not all of them. From that table come the V and J calls and clone size; the DNA was used to work out D and trimming. The data contain 200,000 to 250,000 clones, about 90% of them singletons.

The chain links TRBV4-2 to TRBJ2-2, with 9 bases aligning to TRBD2. The receptor was isolated from a man aged 25 to 40 who had recovered from COVID-19. The material sequenced was PBMCs or T cells enriched from blood (not recorded which). CDR3 coding DNA: TGTGCCAGCAGCCAAGTCCAGTTAGCGGGAGAAACCGGGGAGCTGTTTTTT. Its translation is CASSQVQLAGETGELFF.